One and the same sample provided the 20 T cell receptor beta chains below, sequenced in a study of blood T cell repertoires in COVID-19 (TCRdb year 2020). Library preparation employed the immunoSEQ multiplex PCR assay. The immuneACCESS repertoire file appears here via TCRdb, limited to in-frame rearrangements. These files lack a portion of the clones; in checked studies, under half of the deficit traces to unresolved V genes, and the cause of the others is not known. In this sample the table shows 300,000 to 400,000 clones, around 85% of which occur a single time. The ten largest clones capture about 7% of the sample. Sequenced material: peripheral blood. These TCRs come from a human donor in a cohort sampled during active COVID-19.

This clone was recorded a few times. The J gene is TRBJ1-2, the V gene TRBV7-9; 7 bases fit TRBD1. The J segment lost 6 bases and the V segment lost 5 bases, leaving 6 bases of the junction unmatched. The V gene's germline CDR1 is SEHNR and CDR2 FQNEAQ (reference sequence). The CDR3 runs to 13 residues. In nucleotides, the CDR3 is TGTGCCAGCAGCATACAGGGGTTTAATGGCTACACCTTC. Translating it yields CASSIQGFNGYTF.

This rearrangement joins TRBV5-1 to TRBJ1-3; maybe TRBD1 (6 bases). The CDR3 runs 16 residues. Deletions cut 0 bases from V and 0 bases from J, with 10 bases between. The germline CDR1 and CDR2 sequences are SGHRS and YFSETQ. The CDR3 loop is CASSLDGGASGNTIYF. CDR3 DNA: TGCGCCAGCAGCTTGGATGGGGGGGCCTCTGGAAACACCATATATTTT.

Here the CDR3 DNA reads TGCGCCAGCAGTGACAATCAAGAGACCCAGTACTTC. Its translation: CASSDNQETQYF. This chain links TRBV10-1 with TRBJ2-5, with D unclear. Trimming stripped 3 bases from V and 2 bases from J, with 4 bases between. This CDR3 comprises 12 residues. Germline V gene sequence: CDR1 WNHNN, CDR2 SYGVQD (reference sequence).

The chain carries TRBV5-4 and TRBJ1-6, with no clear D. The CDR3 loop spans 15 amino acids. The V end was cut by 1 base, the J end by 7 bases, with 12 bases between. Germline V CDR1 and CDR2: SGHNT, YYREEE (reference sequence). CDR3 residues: CASSLYGGQNSPLHF. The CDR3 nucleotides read TGTGCCAGCAGCTTGTACGGAGGGCAGAATTCACCCCTCCACTTT.

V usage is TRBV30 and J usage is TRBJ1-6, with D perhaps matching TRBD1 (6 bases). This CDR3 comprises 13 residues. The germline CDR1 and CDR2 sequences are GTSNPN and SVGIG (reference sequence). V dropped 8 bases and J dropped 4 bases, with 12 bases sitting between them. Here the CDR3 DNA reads TGTGCCGGGGGGGCTGGTTATAATTCACCCCTCCACTTT. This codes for CAGGAGYNSPLHF.

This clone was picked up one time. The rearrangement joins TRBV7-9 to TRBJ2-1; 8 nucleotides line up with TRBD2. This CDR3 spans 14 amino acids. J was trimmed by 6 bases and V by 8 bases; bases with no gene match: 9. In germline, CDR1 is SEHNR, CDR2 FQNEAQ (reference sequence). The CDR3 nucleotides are TGTGCCAGCGTGTACGGGGGGGCAGTCAATGAGCAGTTCTTC. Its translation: CASVYGGAVNEQFF.

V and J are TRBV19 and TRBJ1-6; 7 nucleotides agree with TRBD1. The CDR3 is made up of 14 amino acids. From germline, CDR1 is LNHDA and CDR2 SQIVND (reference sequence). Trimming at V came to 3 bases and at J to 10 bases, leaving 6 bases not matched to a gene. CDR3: CASSIQGEGSPLHF. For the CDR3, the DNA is TGTGCCAGTAGTATCCAGGGGGAAGGCTCACCCCTCCACTTT. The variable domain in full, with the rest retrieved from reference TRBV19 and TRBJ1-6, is DGGITQSPKYLFRKEGQNVTLSCEQNLNHDAMYWYRQDPGQGLRLIYYSQIVNDFQKGDIAEGYSVSREKKESFPLTVTSAQKNPTAFYLCASSIQGEGSPLHFGNGTRLTVT.

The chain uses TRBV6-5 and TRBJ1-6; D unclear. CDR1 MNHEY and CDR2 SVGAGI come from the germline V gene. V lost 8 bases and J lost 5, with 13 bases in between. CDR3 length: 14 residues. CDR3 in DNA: TGTGCCAGCGGGCGGGGTTTTAATAATTCACCCCTCCACTTT. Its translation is CASGRGFNNSPLHF.

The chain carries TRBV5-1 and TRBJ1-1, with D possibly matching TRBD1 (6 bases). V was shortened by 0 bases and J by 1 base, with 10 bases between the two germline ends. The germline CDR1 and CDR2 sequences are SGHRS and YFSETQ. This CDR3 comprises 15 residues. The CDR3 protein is CASSLGPQGNTEAFF. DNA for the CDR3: TGCGCCAGCAGCTTGGGGCCACAGGGGAACACTGAAGCTTTCTTT.

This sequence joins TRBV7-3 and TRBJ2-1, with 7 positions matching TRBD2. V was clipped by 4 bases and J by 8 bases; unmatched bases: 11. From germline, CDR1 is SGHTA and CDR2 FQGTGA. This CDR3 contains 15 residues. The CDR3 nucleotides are TGTGCCAGCAGCTCTCCGGGACTACCCCCCTATGAGCAGTTCTTC. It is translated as CASSSPGLPPYEQFF.

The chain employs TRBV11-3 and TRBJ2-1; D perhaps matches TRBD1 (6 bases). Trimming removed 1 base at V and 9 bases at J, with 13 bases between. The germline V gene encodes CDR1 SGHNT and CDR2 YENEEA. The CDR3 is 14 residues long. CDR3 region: CASSLGNRVTEQFF. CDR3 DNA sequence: TGTGCCAGCAGCTTAGGAAACAGGGTTACTGAGCAGTTCTTC.

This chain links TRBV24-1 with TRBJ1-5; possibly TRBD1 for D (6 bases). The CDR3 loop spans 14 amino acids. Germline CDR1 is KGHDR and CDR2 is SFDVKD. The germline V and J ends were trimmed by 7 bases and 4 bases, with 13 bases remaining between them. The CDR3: CATSRGGENQPQHF. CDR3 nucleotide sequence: TGTGCCACCAGCCGAGGGGGGGAGAATCAGCCCCAGCATTTT.

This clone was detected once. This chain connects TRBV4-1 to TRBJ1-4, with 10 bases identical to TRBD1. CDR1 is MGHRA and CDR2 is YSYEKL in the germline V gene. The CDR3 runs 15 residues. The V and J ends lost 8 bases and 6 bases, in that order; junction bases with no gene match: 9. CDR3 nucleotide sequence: TGCGCCAGCGAAAGAGCGGGGACAGGGGATGAAAAACTGTTTTTT. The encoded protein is CASERAGTGDEKLFF.

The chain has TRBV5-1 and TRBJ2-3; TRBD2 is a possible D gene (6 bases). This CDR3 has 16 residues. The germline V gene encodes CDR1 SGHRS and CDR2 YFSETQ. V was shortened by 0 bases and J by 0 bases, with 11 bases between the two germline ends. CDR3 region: CASSLGLAVSTDTQYF. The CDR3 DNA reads TGCGCCAGCAGCTTGGGGTTAGCGGTAAGCACAGATACGCAGTATTTT.

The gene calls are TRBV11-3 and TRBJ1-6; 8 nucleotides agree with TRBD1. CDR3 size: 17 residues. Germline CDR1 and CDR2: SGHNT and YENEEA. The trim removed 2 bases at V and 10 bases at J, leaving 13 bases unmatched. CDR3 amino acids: CASSLRQGAWLKSPLHF. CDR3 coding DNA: TGTGCCAGCAGCTTACGTCAGGGGGCTTGGCTCAAATCACCCCTCCACTTT.

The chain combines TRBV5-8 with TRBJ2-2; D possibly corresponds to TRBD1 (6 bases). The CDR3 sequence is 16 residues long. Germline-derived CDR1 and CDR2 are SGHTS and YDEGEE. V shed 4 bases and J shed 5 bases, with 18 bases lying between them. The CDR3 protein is CASSPLLQGKTGELFF. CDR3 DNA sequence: TGTGCCAGCAGCCCCCTTTTACAGGGTAAAACCGGGGAGCTGTTTTTT.

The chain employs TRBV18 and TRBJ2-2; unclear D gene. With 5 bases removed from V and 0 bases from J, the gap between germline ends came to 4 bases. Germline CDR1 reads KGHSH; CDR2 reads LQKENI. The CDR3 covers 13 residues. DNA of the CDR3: TGTGCCAGCTCAAAGCCGAACACCGGGGAGCTGTTTTTT. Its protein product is CASSKPNTGELFF. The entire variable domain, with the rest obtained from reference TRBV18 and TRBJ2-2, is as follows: NAGVMQNPRHLVRRRGQEARLRCSPMKGHSHVYWYRQLPEEGLKFMVYLQKENIIDESGMPKERFSAEFPKEGPSILRIQQVVRGDSAAYFCASSKPNTGELFFGEGSRLTVL.

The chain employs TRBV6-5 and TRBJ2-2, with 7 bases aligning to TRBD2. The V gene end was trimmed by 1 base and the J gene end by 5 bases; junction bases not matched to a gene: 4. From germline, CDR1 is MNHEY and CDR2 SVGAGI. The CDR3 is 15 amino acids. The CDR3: CASSYFGGETGELFF. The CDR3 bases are TGTGCCAGCAGTTACTTTGGGGGGGAGACCGGGGAGCTGTTTTTT.

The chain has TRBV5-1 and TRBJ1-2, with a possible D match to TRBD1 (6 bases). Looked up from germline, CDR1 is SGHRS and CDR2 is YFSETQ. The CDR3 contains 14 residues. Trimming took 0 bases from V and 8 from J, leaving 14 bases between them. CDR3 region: CASSLGAGAAGYTF. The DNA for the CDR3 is TGCGCCAGCAGCTTGGGGGCAGGGGCAGCCGGCTACACCTTC.

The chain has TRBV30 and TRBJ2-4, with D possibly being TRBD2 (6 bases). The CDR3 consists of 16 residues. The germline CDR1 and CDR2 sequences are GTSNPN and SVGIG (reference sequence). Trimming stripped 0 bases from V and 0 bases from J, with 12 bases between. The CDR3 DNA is TGTGCCTGGAGTGTAAGCCTGGGGGGAGCCAAAAACATTCAGTACTTC. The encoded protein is CAWSVSLGGAKNIQYF. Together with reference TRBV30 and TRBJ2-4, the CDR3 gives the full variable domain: SQTIHQWPATLVQPVGSPLSLECTVEGTSNPNLYWYRQAAGRGLQLLFYSVGIGQISSEVPQNLSASRPQDRQFILSSKKLLLSDSGFYLCAWSVSLGGAKNIQYFGAGTRLSVL.